The clone carrying this TCR beta chain has only one observation. Unmatched junction bases numbered 8, after V lost 8 bases and J lost 2 bases. Germline-derived CDR1 and CDR2 are ENHRY and SYGVKD. The CDR3 is made up of 15 amino acids. Assay: immunoSEQ multiplex PCR; the TCRdb copy retains only in-frame clones and omits some. Among 90,000 to 95,000 clones listed, approximately 80% were seen once. The data are from a study of control samples from healthy donors and cancer patients. Sequences were obtained from blood. The chain couples TRBV10-3 to TRBJ2-3; 9 nucleotides match TRBD2. The origin of this receptor is a man in his thirties or forties in good health. The CDR3 bases are TGTGCCATCGGTAAAGCGGGGGGCTTCACAGATACGCAGTATTTT. It is translated as CAIGKAGGFTDTQYF.